This T cell receptor (beta chain) was observed in a study of CD8 T cells in Susac syndrome. Findings and limits, study-wide: Clonal expansion involving Susac CD8+ cells peaked in TEMRA cells and active patients.

RNA totalling roughly 0.45 to 1 ug underwent reverse transcription with random hexamers. TCRdb analysed the immunoSEQ multiplex PCR reads with MiXCR anew, one entry per CDR3 protein. The table has around 80,000 distinct CDR3 sequences, approximately 94% seen once; the top ten hold 0.35% to 0.55%. V lost 5 bases, J lost 5 bases, and 5 bases stayed unmatched. The CDR3 is made up of 14 amino acids. Regarding this clonotype: Its antigen is undetermined.

The origin of this receptor is a human donor with Susac syndrome. The sequencing input was CD8+ T cells from PBMCs. The chain couples TRBV12-3 or TRBV12-4 to TRBJ2-3, with 9 bases matching TRBD1. Here the CDR3 reads CASSPKTGGDTQYF. The CDR3 DNA sequence: TGTGCCAGCAGTCCCAAGACAGGGGGAGATACGCAGTATTTT.